The TCR beta chain under discussion was sequenced for a study of blood T cell repertoires in COVID-19. Across the study: There were acute and convalescent COVID-19 samples, and they came from the United States, Italy and Spain. From T cells, B-cell-depleted T cells, or PBMCs came the material, which was cDNA or gDNA.

The CDR3 contains 15 residues. Trimming pared 5 bases from V and 0 bases from J, leaving 11 bases between. Germline V lookup: CDR1 SGHAT, CDR2 FQNNGV. The table came from immunoSEQ multiplex PCR; TCRdb's copy has only in-frame clones and leaves some out. This sample has around 500,000 clones, with approximately 85% found just once. The sequence derives from a human donor in a cohort sampled during active COVID-19. The chain recombines TRBV11-2 with TRBJ2-1; weak D call: TRBD2 (5 bases). The sample was peripheral blood. The DNA for the CDR3 is TGTGCCAGCAGCACAACCCGGGACTCCTACAATGAGCAGTTCTTC. Its protein product is CASSTTRDSYNEQFF.